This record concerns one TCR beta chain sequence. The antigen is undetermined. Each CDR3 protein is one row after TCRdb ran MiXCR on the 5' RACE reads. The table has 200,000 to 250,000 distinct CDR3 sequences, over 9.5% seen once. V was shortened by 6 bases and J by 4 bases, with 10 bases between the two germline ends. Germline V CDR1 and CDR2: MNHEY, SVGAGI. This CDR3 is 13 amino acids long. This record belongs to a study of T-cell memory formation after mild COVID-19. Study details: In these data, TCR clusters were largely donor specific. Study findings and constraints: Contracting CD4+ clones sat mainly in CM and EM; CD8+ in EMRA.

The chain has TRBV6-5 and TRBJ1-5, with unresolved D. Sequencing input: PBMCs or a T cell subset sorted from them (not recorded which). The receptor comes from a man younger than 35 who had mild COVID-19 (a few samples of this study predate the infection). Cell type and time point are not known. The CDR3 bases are TGTGCCAGCAGCTACGACACGAATCAGCCCCAGCATTTT. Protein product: CASSYDTNQPQHF.